These 27 T cell receptor beta chains were all obtained from the same sample, sequenced in a study of breast tumors, draining lymph nodes, adjacent tissues. Breast cancer patients provided tissue from their axillary draining lymph nodes. TCRdb reprocessed the multiplex PCR reads with MiXCR, giving one entry per CDR3 protein. Of 200,000 to 250,000 distinct CDR3 sequences listed, about 34% are singletons. Sequencing was carried out using axillary lymph node tissue. These receptors all come from a female donor with breast cancer. Some clones in this sample may be carry-over from other donors' samples.

The sample holds many counts of this clonotype. The chain joins TRBV20-1 to TRBJ2-1; D possibly corresponds to TRBD2 (5 bases). This CDR3 contains 14 residues. Germline-derived CDR1 and CDR2 are DFQATT and SNEGSKA (reference sequence). V gave up 0 bases and J gave up 10 bases, with 16 bases separating them. CDR3 region: CSARDQSGMLEQFF. DNA for the CDR3: TGCAGTGCTAGAGATCAATCGGGAATGTTGGAGCAGTTCTTC.

Note on this clonotype: A much larger clonotype is one base distant, so this may be a read error. The J gene is TRBJ2-5, the V gene TRBV30, with 7 bases identical to TRBD1. CDR1 is GTSNPN, CDR2 SVGIG, per germline (reference sequence). The CDR3 has 14 residues. J was trimmed by 1 base and V by 1 base; bases with no gene match: 3. The CDR3 region is CAWSGGQTQETQYF. CDR3 in DNA: TGTGCCTGGAGTGGGGGACAGACCCAAGAGACCCAGTACTTC. Full variable domain (rest looked up from reference TRBV30 and TRBJ2-5): SQTIHQWPATLVQPVGSPLSLECTVEGTSNPNLYWYRQAAGRGLQLLFYSVGIGQISSEVPQNLSASRPQDRQFILSSKKLLLSDSGFYLCAWSGGQTQETQYFGPGTRLLVL.

The table lists this clonotype with many counts. The J gene is TRBJ2-7, the V gene TRBV15; D is ambiguous. In germline, CDR1 is LNHNV, CDR2 YYDKDF (reference sequence). The CDR3 consists of 14 residues. V was shortened by 0 bases and J by 6 bases, with 12 bases between the two germline ends. CDR3 protein: CATSRDVGISEQYF. The CDR3, as DNA: TGTGCCACCAGCAGAGATGTAGGGATCTCCGAGCAGTACTTC.

The chain employs TRBV6-2 or TRBV6-3 and TRBJ1-2; 11 bases map to TRBD1. This CDR3 spans 16 amino acids. V dropped 5 bases and J dropped 4; count of bases not matched to a gene: 9. The V gene's germline CDR1 is MNHEY and CDR2 SVGEGT. In DNA, the CDR3 is TGTGCCAGCAGTCGGGGACAGGGGGACAACAGCTATGGCTACACCTTC. The encoded protein is CASSRGQGDNSYGYTF.

This clonotype was seen a handful of times. A single base separates this from a much larger clone, so it may be a read error. The J gene is TRBJ2-1, the V gene TRBV9, with D unresolved. Per germline, CDR1 SGDLS and CDR2 YYNGEE. The CDR3 loop spans 14 amino acids. CDR3 sequence: CASSVSHSDNEQSF. The CDR3 DNA follows: TGTGCCAGCAGCGTAAGCCACAGTGACAATGAGCAGTCCTTC.

The genes are TRBV5-5 and TRBJ2-1, with 8 bases identical to TRBD2. The CDR3 loop spans 15 amino acids. Trimming removed 4 bases from V and 5 bases from J; junction bases left unmatched: 8. Germline lookup yields CDR1 SGHKS and CDR2 YYEKEE (reference sequence). CDR3 protein: CASSPGERENNEQFF. The DNA for the CDR3 is TGTGCCAGCAGCCCGGGGGAGCGGGAGAACAATGAGCAGTTCTTC.

This chain links TRBV7-3 with TRBJ2-3; perhaps TRBD1 as D (6 bases). V lost 5 bases to trimming and J lost 3 bases, with 18 bases between them. The CDR3 contains 16 residues. Germline V gene data show CDR1 as SGHTA and CDR2 as FQGTGA. The CDR3 DNA is TGTGCCAGCAGCCTGAACAGGGTTTTGGCTACAGATACGCAGTATTTT. This sequence encodes CASSLNRVLATDTQYF.

This chain links TRBV20-1 with TRBJ1-3; D not resolved. V was trimmed by 6 bases and J by 1 base, leaving 16 bases between them. The CDR3 covers 15 residues. Germline CDR1 is DFQATT and CDR2 is SNEGSKA (reference sequence). In DNA, the CDR3 is TGCAGTGCCCTAGACCGGATTATTTCTGGAAACACCATATATTTT. This translates into CSALDRIISGNTIYF.

This clonotype was counted at least ten times. This chain connects TRBV20-1 to TRBJ2-3, with D perhaps matching TRBD1 (5 bases). CDR3 length equals 12 residues. V lost 6 bases to trimming and J lost 4 bases, with 11 bases between them. In germline, CDR1 is DFQATT, CDR2 SNEGSKA (reference sequence). The CDR3 sequence is CSANQGADTQYF. The CDR3 region has the DNA TGCAGTGCAAATCAGGGCGCAGATACGCAGTATTTT.

This clonotype showed up many times. The gene calls are TRBV18 and TRBJ2-3; possibly TRBD2 for D (6 bases). The germline V and J ends were trimmed by 5 bases and 5 bases, with 14 bases remaining between them. The CDR3 is made up of 14 amino acids. Germline assignment: CDR1 KGHSH and CDR2 LQKENI. CDR3 region: CASSDSAGGDTQYF. CDR3 DNA: TGTGCCAGCTCAGACTCCGCCGGGGGAGATACGCAGTATTTT.

J is TRBJ1-1 and V is TRBV7-3; 7 nucleotides agree with TRBD1. Germline values: CDR1 SGHTA, CDR2 FQGTGA. With 7 bases clipped from V and 0 bases from J, the junction kept 5 bases outside the gene matches. The CDR3 is 14 residues long. In DNA, the CDR3 is TGTGCCAGCAAGTCGGACAGGCTGAACACTGAAGCTTTCTTT. Translated, it gives CASKSDRLNTEAFF. Full variable domain (missing parts from reference TRBV7-3 and TRBJ1-1): GAGVSQTPSNKVTEKGKYVELRCDPISGHTALYWYRQSLGQGPEFLIYFQGTGAADDSGLPNDRFFAVRPEGSVSTLKIQRTERGDSAVYLCASKSDRLNTEAFFGQGTRLTVV.

The chain joins TRBV9 to TRBJ1-6; possibly TRBD1 for D (5 bases). Germline-derived CDR1 and CDR2 are SGDLS and YYNGEE. V shed 4 bases and J shed 5 bases, with 19 bases lying between them. This CDR3 is built from 17 residues. The DNA for the CDR3 is TGTGCCAGCAGCTCCCCAGGCGAGGGGTCGAATAATTCACCCCTCCACTTT. This codes for CASSSPGEGSNNSPLHF.

This clonotype was seen a few times. The rearrangement uses TRBV6-5 and TRBJ2-1; 7 nucleotides line up with TRBD2. The V gene's germline CDR1 is MNHEY and CDR2 SVGAGI. The V and J ends lost 3 bases and 4 bases, in that order; junction bases with no gene match: 12. The CDR3 runs 17 residues. In DNA, the CDR3 is TGTGCCAGCAGTTATAGTATTGGGAGCGGGGCGTACAATGAGCAGTTCTTC. It translates to CASSYSIGSGAYNEQFF.

The sample holds many counts of this clonotype. This chain links TRBV10-3 with TRBJ2-7, with 7 bases lining up with TRBD2. The CDR3 covers 14 residues. In germline, CDR1 is ENHRY, CDR2 SYGVKD. J lost 6 bases, V lost 3 bases, and 8 bases had no gene match. The CDR3 region has the DNA TGTGCCATCAGTGACTCCGGGGAGGGAGGCGAGCAGTACTTC. As protein: CAISDSGEGGEQYF.

This clonotype was detected many times. The chain joins TRBV7-6 to TRBJ2-5, with D perhaps TRBD2 (5 bases). V was cut by 1 base and J by 4 bases, with 10 bases left in between. Germline V gene lookup returns CDR1 SGHVS and CDR2 FNYEAQ. The CDR3 is 14 residues long. CDR3 in amino acids: CASSLVGGGETQYF. The DNA of the CDR3 is TGTGCCAGCAGCTTAGTGGGCGGAGGAGAGACCCAGTACTTC.

The chain is built from TRBV20-1 and TRBJ1-5, with no clear D. Germline lookup yields CDR1 DFQATT and CDR2 SNEGSKA (reference sequence). CDR3 size: 11 residues. The ends were cut back, 6 bases at V and 9 bases at J, with 12 bases in the middle. This CDR3 is CSAAESGPQHF. DNA for the CDR3: TGCAGTGCGGCCGAATCCGGGCCCCAGCATTTT.

The chain is built from TRBV20-1 and TRBJ2-3, with TRBD2 matching 7 bases. CDR1 and CDR2 (germline): DFQATT, SNEGSKA (reference sequence). The CDR3 consists of 15 residues. With 3 bases clipped from V and 2 bases from J, the junction kept 8 bases outside the gene matches. The CDR3 loop reads CSARFPSGITDTQYF. For the CDR3, the DNA is TGCAGTGCTAGGTTCCCTAGCGGAATCACAGATACGCAGTATTTT.

The rearrangement joins TRBV2 to TRBJ2-7; 12 bases are a match to TRBD2. The junction had 5 bases not matched to a gene; V was cut back by 3 bases and J by 5 bases. The CDR3 sequence is 15 residues long. The germline CDR1 and CDR2 sequences are SNHLY and FYNNEI. DNA of the CDR3: TGTGCCAGCAGTGAGACTAGCGGGAGTTTCAACGAGCAGTACTTC. Translating it yields CASSETSGSFNEQYF.

This clonotype appeared many times. This chain joins TRBV20-1 and TRBJ1-2; 10 positions match TRBD1. Looked up from germline, CDR1 is DFQATT and CDR2 is SNEGSKA (reference sequence). There are 15 residues in the CDR3. V was pared by 6 bases and J by 7 bases, with 14 bases of the junction left unmatched. In DNA, the CDR3 is TGCAGTGCGAAACTCGGCGTGAGGACAGGGGGTGGCTACACCTTC. Amino acids: CSAKLGVRTGGGYTF.

The V and J genes are TRBV7-2 and TRBJ1-6; tentative D call: TRBD1 (5 bases). Trimming took 6 bases from V and 13 from J, leaving 13 bases between them. Germline CDR1 is SGHTA and CDR2 is FQGNSA. The CDR3 has 12 residues. The CDR3 DNA is TGTGCCAGCAGGAATATTGGGGCGCCCCTCCACTTT. The encoded protein is CASRNIGAPLHF. The variable domain in full, completed from reference TRBV7-2 and TRBJ1-6, reads GAGVSQSPSNKVTEKGKDVELRCDPISGHTALYWYRQSLGQGLEFLIYFQGNSAPDKSGLPSDRFSAERTGGSVSTLTIQRTQQEDSAVYLCASRNIGAPLHFGNGTRLTVT.

This clonotype appeared many times. The V and J genes are TRBV29-1 and TRBJ2-5; possibly TRBD2 for D (6 bases). Germline V lookup: CDR1 SQVTM, CDR2 ANQGSEA. Trimming pared 7 bases from V and 4 bases from J, leaving 13 bases between. This CDR3 has 12 amino acids. DNA for the CDR3: TGCAGCGACCGGGTGGGGGGAGAGACCCAGTACTTC. It codes for CSDRVGGETQYF.

This clonotype was counted many times. This chain connects TRBV7-3 to TRBJ2-1; TRBD2 aligns across 11 bases. J was trimmed by 5 bases and V by 5 bases; bases with no gene match: 2. The CDR3 sequence is 14 residues long. Germline CDR1 SGHTA, CDR2 FQGTGA. CDR3 protein: CASSPTSGNNEQFF. The CDR3 DNA reads as TGTGCCAGCAGCCCGACTAGCGGGAACAATGAGCAGTTCTTC. Looking up the rest from reference TRBV7-3 and TRBJ2-1 gives the full variable domain: GAGVSQTPSNKVTEKGKYVELRCDPISGHTALYWYRQSLGQGPEFLIYFQGTGAADDSGLPNDRFFAVRPEGSVSTLKIQRTERGDSAVYLCASSPTSGNNEQFFGPGTRLTVL.

This rearrangement joins TRBV20-1 to TRBJ2-1; D may correspond to TRBD1 or TRBD2 (5 bases each). The length of the CDR3 is 11 residues. The V gene lost 7 bases and the J gene lost 14 bases, with 18 bases spanning the gap. Germline V gene data show CDR1 as DFQATT and CDR2 as SNEGSKA (reference sequence). DNA for the CDR3: TGCAGTGTGTGGGATAGGGACCAGAAGTTCTTC. It yields the protein CSVWDRDQKFF.

This clonotype has more than one count but fewer than ten. Possible read error: a much larger clone is one base away. The rearrangement uses TRBV20-1 and TRBJ2-1, with 9 nucleotides matching TRBD2. With V trimmed by 0 bases and J by 7 bases, 7 bases remained unmatched. The length of the CDR3 is 15 residues. Per the germline V gene, CDR1 is DFQATT and CDR2 is SNEGSKA (reference sequence). The chain's CDR3 is CSARDLLAGSNEQFF. The CDR3 DNA is TGCAGTGCTAGAGATCTCCTAGCGGGATCGAATGAGCAGTTCTTC.

To note about this clonotype: A read error is possible here, since a much larger clone lies one base away. Without the conserved terminal phenylalanine or tryptophan, this CDR3 likely stems from a read error. The rearrangement uses TRBV19 and TRBJ1-2; the D is unclear. V lost 7 bases and J 1 base, leaving 19 bases between the germline ends. The CDR3 runs 16 residues. The germline V gene encodes CDR1 LNHDA and CDR2 SQIVND (reference sequence). In DNA, the CDR3 is TGTGCCAGTACCTCCTCCCGGTTCGGTTTTAACTATGGCTACACCTCC. Amino acids: CASTSSRFGFNYGYTS.

This clonotype was detected ten times or more. The chain combines TRBV15 with TRBJ1-2, with no clear D. Germline V gene sequence: CDR1 LNHNV, CDR2 YYDKDF (reference sequence). V shed 4 bases and J shed 3 bases, with 15 bases lying between them. The CDR3 consists of 15 residues. CDR3 in DNA: TGTGCCACCAGCACTAAGGAATACAGCCACTATGGCTACACCTTC. Its protein product is CATSTKEYSHYGYTF.

This clonotype has at least ten counts. The rearrangement uses TRBV20-1 and TRBJ2-7, with D possibly TRBD2 on 6 matching bases. Per the germline V gene, CDR1 is DFQATT and CDR2 is SNEGSKA (reference sequence). The CDR3 is 13 amino acids. The V end lost 3 bases, the J end lost 2 bases, and 11 bases lay between the germline ends. CDR3 nucleotides: TGCAGTGCTAGCCGGGAGCCAACCTACGAGCAGTACTTC. Protein: CSASREPTYEQYF.